Sequencing of this TCR beta chain was carried out in a study of T-cell memory formation after mild COVID-19. The table lists this clonotype with a count of one. Its matching antigen is unknown. No conserved phenylalanine or tryptophan is present at the end of the CDR3, so a read error is the likely explanation. Per germline, CDR1 KGHSH and CDR2 LQKENI. The CDR3 totals 12 residues. V lost 4 bases, J lost 5 bases, and 2 bases stayed unmatched. After 5'RACE with constant-segment primers, TCR alpha and TCR beta cDNA libraries carrying sample barcodes and UMIs were obtained. MiXCR was run by TCRdb on the 5' RACE reads, yielding one entry per CDR3 protein. Among roughly 300,000 distinct CDR3 sequences listed, approximately 15% were seen once. Study-wide results and limits: From day 15 to 85, contracting clones were balanced between CD4 and CD8, whereas later expanders leaned toward CD4+.

The chain joins TRBV18 to TRBJ2-7; TRBD1 matches at 7 bases. The TCR originated in a man younger than 35 who had mild COVID-19 (a few samples of this study predate the infection). Cell type and time point are not known. Sequences were obtained from PBMCs or a T cell subset sorted from them (not recorded which). For the CDR3, the DNA is TGTGCCAGCTCACTTACAGGGGACGAGCAGTACCTC. Translation gives CASSLTGDEQYL.